Presented here are 2 T cell receptor beta chains from one specimen sequenced in a study of blood T cell repertoires in COVID-19. Generated by immunoSEQ multiplex PCR, the TCRdb table keeps only in-frame clones and is missing some. Of under 350,000 clones detected, roughly 85% appear once; the ten largest clones hold 9.4%. The source material was peripheral blood. The receptors originated from a woman aged 45-60 years who had recovered from COVID-19.

The chain recombines TRBV24-1 with TRBJ2-3, with D perhaps TRBD1 (5 bases). The germline gives CDR1 KGHDR, CDR2 SFDVKD. The CDR3 extends over 15 amino acids. The V end lost 1 base, the J end lost 0 bases, and 7 bases lay between the germline ends. CDR3 amino acids: CATSDFQGSTDTQYF. The CDR3, as DNA: TGTGCCACCAGTGATTTCCAGGGTAGCACAGATACGCAGTATTTT.

Details on this clone: Other DNA sequences in the same sample also yield this CDR3. The chain has TRBV18 and TRBJ2-2; D is ambiguous. The germline CDR1 and CDR2 sequences are KGHSH and LQKENI. CDR3 size: 14 residues. V shed 0 bases and J shed 5 bases, with 7 bases lying between them. This CDR3 reads CASSPPSRTGELFF. CDR3 nucleotides: TGTGCCAGCTCACCACCGTCTCGTACCGGGGAGCTGTTTTTT.